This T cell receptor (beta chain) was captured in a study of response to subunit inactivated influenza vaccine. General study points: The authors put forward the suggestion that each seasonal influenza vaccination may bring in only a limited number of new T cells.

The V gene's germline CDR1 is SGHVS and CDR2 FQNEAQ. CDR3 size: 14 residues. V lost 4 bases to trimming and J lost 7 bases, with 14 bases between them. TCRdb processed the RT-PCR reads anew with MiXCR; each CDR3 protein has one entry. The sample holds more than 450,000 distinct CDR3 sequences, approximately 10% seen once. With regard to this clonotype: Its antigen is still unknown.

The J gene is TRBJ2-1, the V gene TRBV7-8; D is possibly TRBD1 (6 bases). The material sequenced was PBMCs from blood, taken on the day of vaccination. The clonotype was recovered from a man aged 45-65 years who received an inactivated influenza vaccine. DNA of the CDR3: TGTGCCAGCAGCTCTCCGGGACAATGGAATGAGCAGTTCTTC. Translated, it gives CASSSPGQWNEQFF.